This TCR beta chain emerged from a study of T cells in Graves' hyperthyroidism and ophthalmopathy. Amplified TCR beta CDR3 regions derived from RNA transcripts. HTBI primers drove first-round RT-PCR of the TCR CDR3. TCRdb processed the multiplex PCR reads anew with MiXCR; each CDR3 protein has one entry. Found here are hundreds of thousands of distinct CDR3 sequences, 40% to 55% of them singletons; the top ten hold less than 9.5%. From germline, CDR1 is MRHNA and CDR2 SNTAGT. V lost 4 bases and J 5 bases, leaving 23 bases between the germline ends. The CDR3 loop spans 17 amino acids. The chain links TRBV6-4 to TRBJ1-2, with D perhaps TRBD1 (6 bases). The material sequenced was peripheral blood or thyroid tissue (not recorded which). The receptor was derived from an adult man with Graves' disease, either hyperthyroidism or ophthalmopathy (not recorded which). CDR3 coding DNA: TGTGCCAGCAGTGCTAGAGATCCAAAACAGGGCCCTTATGGCTACACCTTC. It specifies CASSARDPKQGPYGYTF.